The rows below give T cell receptor beta chains drawn from one sample of a study of T cell repertoires in cytomegalovirus infection. These receptors have no known antigen. TCRdb ran MiXCR on the reads and lists one entry per CDR3 protein. The sample includes roughly 110,000 distinct CDR3 sequences, under 35% of them seen just once. This specimen was CD8+ T cells from cultured PBMCs, taken from culture after CMV antigen stimulation. These receptors all come from a human donor in good health (CMV status not recorded). Some clones in this sample may be carry-over from other donors' samples. CDR3s include the opening cysteine and the closing phenylalanine or tryptophan. Each record gives: clone size, J gene, D gene, V gene, CDR3 DNA, CDR3 protein. D genes are given only for firm matches. Rows may omit the clone size; those that give it use once, few, many or a size class.

>-|TRBJ2-2|TRBD2|TRBV7-8
TGTGCCAGCACTAGGGGACTAGCGGGGATACGTGGTGCCGGGGAGCTGTTTTTT
CASTRGLAGIRGAGELFF
>-|TRBJ2-7|TRBD1|TRBV5-6
TGTGCCAGCAGCTCCGGACAGGGGGCTATATACGAGCAGTACTTC
CASSSGQGAIYEQYF
>-|TRBJ1-5|-|TRBV11-1
TGTGCCAGCAGCTCAAGGGGATCCAATCAGCCCCAGCATTTT
CASSSRGSNQPQHF
>-|TRBJ1-1|-|TRBV7-6
TGTGCCAGCAGCTTAGGGGCAGAGGAAGCTTTCTTT
CASSLGAEEAFF
>-|TRBJ1-1|-|TRBV12-3/TRBV12-4
TGTGCCAGCAGTTTATGGGGGGACGGGACTGAAGCTTTCTTT
CASSLWGDGTEAFF
>-|TRBJ1-2|TRBD1|TRBV20-1
TGCAGTGCTAGAAAGGGACAGGGGAGACTCTATGGCTACACCTTC
CSARKGQGRLYGYTF
>many|TRBJ1-1|TRBD1|TRBV7-2
TGTGCCAGCAGCCGCGGACAGGGGAGGACTGAAGCTTTCTTT
CASSRGQGRTEAFF
>few|TRBJ2-6|-|TRBV7-9
TGTGCCAGCAGCTTAGCCCGCAGGGGCTCTGGGGCCAACGTCCTGACTTTC
CASSLARRGSGANVLTF
>few|TRBJ2-1|-|TRBV4-3
TGCGCCAGCAGCCAAGAAGGGGACGTCTCCTACAATGAGCAGTTCTTC
CASSQEGDVSYNEQFF
>few|TRBJ2-1|TRBD2|TRBV7-6
TGTGCCAGCAGCCCAGCGGGGGGGCTTTACAATGAGCAGTTCTTC
CASSPAGGLYNEQFF
>many|TRBJ2-3|-|TRBV7-2
TGTGCCAGCAGCTTACCCCCGGGGGTCACAGATACGCAGTATTTT
CASSLPPGVTDTQYF
>-|TRBJ2-5|-|TRBV28
TGTGCCAGCACCCCCCTGCTGATGAAAGAGACCCAGTACTTC
CASTPLLMKETQYF
>once|TRBJ2-3|TRBD1|TRBV29-1
TGCAGCGTTGGGAGTCGGGACAGAGTCACAGATACGCAGTATTTT
CSVGSRDRVTDTQYF
>-|TRBJ2-7|-|TRBV6-6
TGTGCCAGCAGTTCAGGTTATAGCTCCTACGAGCAGTACTTC
CASSSGYSSYEQYF
>many|TRBJ2-3|TRBD1|TRBV7-2
TGTGCCAGCAGTTACAGGGGAACTGGCACAGATACGCAGTATTTT
CASSYRGTGTDTQYF
>few|TRBJ2-3|-|TRBV9
TGTGCCAGCAGCTTTCGTTTGACAGATACGCAGTATTTT
CASSFRLTDTQYF
>few|TRBJ2-6|-|TRBV4-1
TGCGCCAGCAGCCTATCCCCTGGCTCTGGGGCCAACGTCCTGACTTTC
CASSLSPGSGANVLTF
>few|TRBJ2-5|-|TRBV7-6
TGTGCCAGCAGCCCCCCGGGCTCCAGGGGGACCCAGTACTTC
CASSPPGSRGTQYF
>-|TRBJ2-1|-|TRBV5-1
TGCGCCAGCAGCTTGGACACGAACCCATACAATGAGCAGTTCTTC
CASSLDTNPYNEQFF
>few|TRBJ2-1|-|TRBV27
TGTGCCAGCAGTTTAGTCCGGGAAATTGGGAATGAGCAGTTCTTC
CASSLVREIGNEQFF
>many|TRBJ1-6|TRBD1|TRBV12-3/TRBV12-4
TGTGCCAGCAGCCGGGACAGGGAACGACCCCTCCACTTT
CASSRDRERPLHF
>once|TRBJ1-6|-|TRBV6-1
TGTGCCAGCACCGAAATCGTGGGGGGGACTTCACCCCTCCACTTT
CASTEIVGGTSPLHF
>many|TRBJ1-2|-|TRBV7-9
TGTGCCAGCAGCTCCGTAGAGACAGGACGAAACTATGGCTACACCTTC
CASSSVETGRNYGYTF
>few|TRBJ1-5|-|TRBV7-2
TGTGCCAGCAGCTTAAACGGGGTTAGCGATCAGCCCCAGCATTTT
CASSLNGVSDQPQHF
>few|TRBJ2-3|TRBD1|TRBV9
TGTGCCAGCAGCCCGAGGACAGGGGGCAGAGATACGCAGTATTTT
CASSPRTGGRDTQYF
>few|TRBJ2-7|-|TRBV19
TGTGCCAGTAGTATTAATGGGCTGGATTACGAGCAGTACTTC
CASSINGLDYEQYF
>-|TRBJ2-2|TRBD2|TRBV10-3
TGTGCCATCAGTGGTAGCGGGGAAACGAACACCGGGGAGCTGTTTTTT
CAISGSGETNTGELFF
>-|TRBJ1-2|-|TRBV12-3/TRBV12-4
TGTGCCAGCAGTTTGCAGGAAATGCCTAACTATGGCTACACCTTC
CASSLQEMPNYGYTF
>-|TRBJ2-2|TRBD1|TRBV28
TGTGCCAGCAGTTTGTCCCCGTACAGTATCAGTCCTAGGGGGCCGAACACCGGGGAGCTGTTTTTT
CASSLSPYSISPRGPNTGELFF
>many|TRBJ2-3|TRBD2|TRBV7-6
TGTGCCAGCAGCTTACTAGCGGGGAGCACAGATACGCAGTATTTT
CASSLLAGSTDTQYF
>once|TRBJ2-3|-|TRBV18
TGTGCCAGCTCACCACCGGGACTCAACACAGATACGCAGTATTTT
CASSPPGLNTDTQYF
>-|TRBJ2-7|TRBD1|TRBV28
TGTGCCAGCAGTTTGAGGGGGGGTGGGACAGGGGTGTTTTGGATGACCTACGAGCAGTACTTC
CASSLRGGGTGVFWMTYEQYF
>-|TRBJ2-1|-|TRBV7-8
TGTGCCAGCAGCTCCAATAATGAGCAGTTCTTC
CASSSNNEQFF
>once|TRBJ1-2|TRBD1|TRBV18
TGTGCCAGCTCACCTACGGACAGGATCTCTGGCTACACCTTC
CASSPTDRISGYTF
>-|TRBJ2-5|TRBD2|TRBV20-1
TGCAGTGCTAGAGGACCGGGACTAGCGGAGACCCAGTACTTC
CSARGPGLAETQYF
>few|TRBJ1-1|-|TRBV12-3/TRBV12-4
TGTGCCAGCAGTTTTTCCAGGGGTGTGTTTGGAGATACTGAAGCTTTCTTT
CASSFSRGVFGDTEAFF
>-|TRBJ2-2|TRBD1|TRBV7-8
TGTGCCAGCAGCTTAGTTCAGGGGGTGGACACCGGGGAGCTGTTTTTT
CASSLVQGVDTGELFF
>few|TRBJ2-2|-|TRBV7-3
TGTGCCAGCAGCGCGACCGGCGCCGGGGAGCTGTTTTTT
CASSATGAGELFF
>-|TRBJ2-5|-|TRBV12-3/TRBV12-4
TGTGCCAGCACAGGGGACTTGGAGACCCAGTACTTC
CASTGDLETQYF
>many|TRBJ1-4|TRBD1|TRBV7-6
TGTGCCAGCAGCCCTAAGGACAGGGGGTCTAATGAAAAACTGTTTTTT
CASSPKDRGSNEKLFF
>-|TRBJ2-7|TRBD2|TRBV7-2
TGTGCCAGCAGCCCGGGGGGTGTTTCACTCTACGAGCAGTACTTC
CASSPGGVSLYEQYF
>once|TRBJ2-7|-|TRBV7-6
TGTGTCAGTAGCTTAAGCGACATGGGGGACGAGCAGTATTTC
CVSSLSDMGDEQYF
>-|TRBJ1-5|-|TRBV20-1
TGCAGTGCTCAGCGTAATACTAGGCCCCAGCATTTT
CSAQRNTRPQHF
>few|TRBJ2-7|-|TRBV4-3
TGCGCCAGCAGCCCGTGGGCAGGGGAATACGAGCAGTACTTC
CASSPWAGEYEQYF
>-|TRBJ1-1|TRBD1|TRBV6-5
TGTGCCAGCACGCTAATCGGGACAGGGGGCACTGAAGCTTTCTTT
CASTLIGTGGTEAFF
>-|TRBJ2-7|TRBD1|TRBV18
TGTGCCAGCTCAAACCCGGGACAGGGGCCCGAGCAGTACTTC
CASSNPGQGPEQYF
>few|TRBJ2-1|-|TRBV6-5
TGTGCCAGCAGTACCCACAGCGTATCGTTCTTC
CASSTHSVSFF
>-|TRBJ2-2|TRBD2|TRBV6-5
TGTGCCAGCAGTTACCTCGGAGGGACTAGCGGGGGGTCCGGGGAGCTGTTTTTT
CASSYLGGTSGGSGELFF
>-|TRBJ2-5|TRBD2|TRBV6-2/TRBV6-3
TGTGCCAGCAGTTACTCGTTCCCACGGACTAGCGGGGGGCAAGAGACCCAGTACTTC
CASSYSFPRTSGGQETQYF
>-|TRBJ2-3|-|TRBV12-5
TGTGCTAGTGGTACCGGCGAGTCAACTAGCACAGATACGCGGTATTTT
CASGTGESTSTDTRYF